One and the same sample provided the 32 T cell receptor beta chains below, sequenced in a study of cytomegalovirus exposure and HLA in healthy donors. Vbeta (60) and Jbeta (13) primers were used in the PCR. Sequencing used immunoSEQ multiplex PCR; TCRdb keeps in-frame clones, though not all of them. The data show roughly 200,000 clones, about 80% seen once. Sequenced material: PBMCs. These receptors were obtained from a woman aged 45-65 years in good health and CMV-seronegative.

V gene TRBV27 combines with J gene TRBJ2-7, with 11 nucleotides matching TRBD2. Germline CDR1 and CDR2: MNHEY and SMNVEV (reference sequence). Losses at the gene ends were 6 bases for V and 6 bases for J; bases not matched to a gene: 10. This CDR3 is built from 15 residues. CDR3 sequence reads: CASRTYSGGAVEQYF. Here the CDR3 DNA reads TGTGCCAGCAGAACCTATAGCGGGGGGGCCGTCGAGCAGTACTTC.

This chain connects TRBV9 to TRBJ2-1; 8 nucleotides align to TRBD2. The V gene's germline CDR1 is SGDLS and CDR2 YYNGEE. Trimming at V came to 1 base and at J to 7 bases, leaving 10 bases not matched to a gene. The CDR3 has 16 residues. CDR3 DNA: TGTGCCAGCAGCGTATTTGGGACTAGACACCCGAATGAGCAGTTCTTC. Translating gives CASSVFGTRHPNEQFF.

The genes are TRBV19 and TRBJ1-3, with D hard to call. Germline V gives CDR1 LNHDA, CDR2 SQIVND (reference sequence). Trimming cost V 4 bases and J 0 bases, with 16 bases left between them. The CDR3 is 17 residues long. The chain's CDR3 is CASSRPLQARSGNTIYF. The CDR3, as DNA: TGTGCCAGTAGTAGGCCCCTTCAGGCCCGCTCTGGAAACACCATATATTTT.

The V call is TRBV28, the J call TRBJ2-3, with D uncertain. Trimming removed 4 bases at V and 0 bases at J, with 5 bases between. Germline V gene data show CDR1 as MDHEN and CDR2 as SYDVKM. The CDR3 runs to 13 residues. CDR3 amino acids: CASSSHSTDTQYF. CDR3 DNA sequence: TGTGCCAGCAGTTCCCATAGCACAGATACGCAGTATTTT.

This clone appeared a few times. Other DNA sequences within the sample encode an identical CDR3. The chain employs TRBV18 and TRBJ2-3, with unresolved D. This CDR3 has 12 residues. Trimming pared 3 bases from V and 1 base from J, leaving 2 bases between. Per the germline V gene, CDR1 is KGHSH and CDR2 is LQKENI. Here the CDR3 reads CASSPGTDTQYF. The CDR3 bases are TGTGCCAGCTCACCCGGCACAGATACGCAGTATTTT.

The V gene is TRBV27, the J gene TRBJ1-2; D possibly corresponds to TRBD1 (6 bases). Trimming removed 5 bases at V and 1 base at J, with 17 bases between. This CDR3 is built from 16 residues. The germline CDR1 and CDR2 sequences are MNHEY and SMNVEV (reference sequence). Written as DNA, the CDR3 is TGTGCCAGCAGTACCCCCACTAGACAGGTTAACTATGGCTACACCTTC. This codes for CASSTPTRQVNYGYTF.

V gene TRBV2 combines with J gene TRBJ1-1; 7 bases fit TRBD1. V shed 7 bases and J 4 bases; nucleotides not matched to a gene: 12. This CDR3 contains 15 residues. Germline CDR1 SNHLY, CDR2 FYNNEI. The DNA for the CDR3 is TGTGCCAGCACCCGACAGGGAGGATTGGTCACTGAAGCTTTCTTT. It encodes CASTRQGGLVTEAFF.

The chain joins TRBV28 to TRBJ2-1, with D unresolved. Germline CDR1 and CDR2: MDHEN and SYDVKM. This CDR3 has 14 residues. Between the trimmed V and J ends, which lost 2 bases and 4 bases, there was a span of 9 bases. The CDR3 reads CASSLGQAYNEQFF. The CDR3 DNA reads TGTGCCAGCAGTTTAGGTCAGGCGTACAATGAGCAGTTCTTC.

This chain uses TRBV10-3 with TRBJ1-1; D remains unclear. In germline, CDR1 is ENHRY, CDR2 SYGVKD. The CDR3 sequence is 15 residues long. V gave up 2 bases and J gave up 6 bases, with 16 bases separating them. Here the CDR3 reads CAISETSRVGSEAFF. The CDR3 DNA is TGTGCCATCAGTGAGACCAGTCGAGTGGGCTCTGAAGCTTTCTTT.

J is TRBJ2-5 and V is TRBV28; D perhaps matches TRBD1 (5 bases). This CDR3 spans 13 amino acids. Germline assignment: CDR1 MDHEN and CDR2 SYDVKM. Deletions cut 2 bases from V and 5 bases from J, with 9 bases between. CDR3 residues: CASSLVGRETQYF. The CDR3 DNA follows: TGTGCCAGCAGTTTAGTGGGGCGGGAGACCCAGTACTTC.

This chain joins TRBV19 and TRBJ2-5; TRBD2 might be the D (7 bases). Deletions cut 9 bases from V and 3 bases from J, with 14 bases between. Looked up from germline, CDR1 is LNHDA and CDR2 is SQIVND (reference sequence). The CDR3 is made up of 13 amino acids. Written as DNA, the CDR3 is TGTGCCAGAGAGCGGGACACCGAAGAGACCCAGTACTTC. This sequence encodes CARERDTEETQYF.

This clone was found a few times. V gene TRBV6-4 combines with J gene TRBJ2-2; the D is unclear. The CDR3 spans 14 residues. The germline V gene encodes CDR1 MRHNA and CDR2 SNTAGT. V lost 3 bases to trimming and J lost 7 bases, with 12 bases between them. The CDR3 region is CASSEGYRNGELFF. The CDR3 nucleotides are TGTGCCAGCAGTGAGGGCTACCGGAACGGGGAGCTGTTTTTT.

V and J are TRBV4-2 and TRBJ2-7; D gene uncertain. CDR3 length: 12 amino acids. With 4 bases removed from V and 5 bases from J, the gap between germline ends came to 9 bases. Germline V gene sequence: CDR1 LGHNA, CDR2 YNFKEQ. The CDR3, as DNA: TGTGCCAGCAGCCTCGGGTTGAACGAGCAGTACTTC. Translated, it gives CASSLGLNEQYF.

The rearrangement links TRBV5-6 to TRBJ1-3; D is ambiguous. Germline V gene lookup returns CDR1 SGHDT and CDR2 YYEEEE. CDR3 size: 15 residues. V gave up 0 bases and J gave up 0 bases, with 7 bases separating them. The CDR3 nucleotides are TGTGCCAGCAGCTTGGATCCGTTCTCTGGAAACACCATATATTTT. Residues: CASSLDPFSGNTIYF.

V and J are TRBV7-2 and TRBJ2-5; D is ambiguous. CDR1 and CDR2 from the germline V gene are SGHTA and FQGNSA. The CDR3 has 13 residues. V lost 4 bases, J lost 5 bases, and 11 bases lay in between. Written as DNA, the CDR3 is TGTGCCAGCAGCTCCCGGGTTGGGGAGACCCAGTACTTC. It yields the protein CASSSRVGETQYF.

With regard to this clone: Additional DNA sequences in this sample encode the identical CDR3. V gene TRBV9 combines with J gene TRBJ2-1; TRBD2 matches 13 bases. The CDR3 spans 15 residues. V was pared by 3 bases and J by 4 bases, with 1 base of the junction left unmatched. CDR1 and CDR2 (germline): SGDLS, YYNGEE. This CDR3 is CASSAGLAGYNEQFF. As DNA, the CDR3 is TGTGCCAGCAGCGCGGGACTAGCGGGATACAATGAGCAGTTCTTC. The full variable domain, its missing parts supplied by reference TRBV9 and TRBJ2-1, is DSGVTQTPKHLITATGQRVTLRCSPRSGDLSVYWYQQSLDQGLQFLIQYYNGEERAKGNILERFSAQQFPDLHSELNLSSLELGDSALYFCASSAGLAGYNEQFFGPGTRLTVL.

Only a few counts were recorded for this clone. V is TRBV28 and J is TRBJ1-1; a possible D gene is TRBD1 (5 bases). The V and J ends lost 8 bases and 3 bases respectively, with 13 bases between them. Germline CDR1 reads MDHEN; CDR2 reads SYDVKM. This CDR3 has 13 residues. DNA for the CDR3: TGTGCCAGCCACCGCCTGGGGCACACTGAAGCTTTCTTT. Translation gives CASHRLGHTEAFF.

V and J are TRBV15 and TRBJ2-7, with D possibly TRBD2 on 6 matching bases. This CDR3 spans 15 amino acids. CDR1 is LNHNV, CDR2 YYDKDF, per germline (reference sequence). Trimming took off 1 base at V and 2 bases at J, with 12 bases between the two ends. CDR3 nucleotide sequence: TGTGCCACCAGCAGAGGGAGGGAGATTACCTACGAGCAGTACTTC. Encoded protein: CATSRGREITYEQYF.

This chain uses TRBV6-5 with TRBJ2-7, with a tentative D call TRBD2 (5 bases). Germline V CDR1 and CDR2: MNHEY, SVGAGI. This CDR3 spans 14 amino acids. V was pared by 0 bases and J by 7 bases, with 13 bases between. This chain's CDR3 is CASSYSATGWEQYF. The CDR3 DNA follows: TGTGCCAGCAGTTACTCGGCGACGGGGTGGGAGCAGTACTTC.

In DNA, the CDR3 is TGTGCCAGCAGCTTGGGTGGGGCCTCCGATACGCAGTATTTT. It translates to CASSLGGASDTQYF. The chain combines TRBV5-4 with TRBJ2-3; D is possibly TRBD1 (5 bases). The CDR3 spans 14 residues. Trimming cost V 0 bases and J 6 bases, with 11 bases left between them. Germline CDR1 reads SGHNT; CDR2 reads YYREEE (reference sequence).

The gene calls are TRBV27 and TRBJ2-1, with 7 bases that match TRBD2. This CDR3 spans 15 amino acids. Germline V gene lookup returns CDR1 MNHEY and CDR2 SMNVEV (reference sequence). V gave up 6 bases and J gave up 2 bases; unmatched junction bases: 7. CDR3 sequence: CASRRPTSAYNEQFF. Written as DNA, the CDR3 is TGTGCCAGCAGAAGACCTACTAGCGCCTACAATGAGCAGTTCTTC.

The chain recombines TRBV19 with TRBJ2-2; TRBD2 matches 8 bases. Germline CDR1 LNHDA, CDR2 SQIVND (reference sequence). J was trimmed by 5 bases and V by 7 bases; bases with no gene match: 6. CDR3 length: 14 amino acids. The CDR3 sequence: CASTIAGGTGELFF. CDR3 bases: TGTGCCAGTACCATCGCGGGGGGTACCGGGGAGCTGTTTTTT.

V gene TRBV13 combines with J gene TRBJ2-7, with 8 bases lining up with TRBD1. CDR1 is PRHDT and CDR2 is FYEKMQ in the germline V gene (reference sequence). Trimming at V came to 5 bases and at J to 4 bases, leaving 10 bases not matched to a gene. The CDR3 extends over 15 amino acids. This CDR3 reads CASSLTDRGAYEQYF. CDR3 nucleotides: TGTGCCAGCAGCCTAACTGACAGGGGCGCGTACGAGCAGTACTTC. The full variable domain, completed using reference TRBV13 and TRBJ2-7, is AAGVIQSPRHLIKEKRETATLKCYPIPRHDTVYWYQQGPGQDPQFLISFYEKMQSDKGSIPDRFSAQQFSDYHSELNMSSLELGDSALYFCASSLTDRGAYEQYFGPGTRLTVT.

The chain joins TRBV7-9 to TRBJ2-5; tentatively, D is TRBD2 (6 bases). Per germline, CDR1 SEHNR and CDR2 FQNEAQ (reference sequence). V lost 8 bases and J 5 bases, leaving 18 bases between the germline ends. The CDR3 consists of 14 residues. The CDR3 bases are TGTGCCAGCGCCCCCGGGACTGGCGTTGAGACCCAGTACTTC. Translation gives CASAPGTGVETQYF.

In this sample, this clone turned up a few times. This chain uses TRBV5-4 with TRBJ2-6, with D possibly being TRBD1 (7 bases). The V gene's germline CDR1 is SGHNT and CDR2 YYREEE (reference sequence). The ends were cut back, 4 bases at V and 4 bases at J, with 15 bases in the middle. The CDR3 contains 16 residues. CDR3 sequence: CASSGGGRGGANVLTF. The CDR3 DNA reads TGTGCCAGCAGCGGAGGGGGCCGGGGAGGGGCCAACGTCCTGACTTTC.

The genes are TRBV28 and TRBJ2-7; D possibly corresponds to TRBD1 (5 bases). CDR3 length equals 15 residues. The germline V gene has CDR1 MDHEN and CDR2 SYDVKM. V lost 7 bases and J 0 bases, leaving 16 bases between the germline ends. CDR3: CASTLGAGYSYEQYF. The CDR3 bases are TGTGCCAGCACACTTGGGGCCGGGTACTCCTACGAGCAGTACTTC. The variable domain in full, with the rest retrieved from reference TRBV28 and TRBJ2-7, is DVKVTQSSRYLVKRTGEKVFLECVQDMDHENMFWYRQDPGLGLRLIYFSYDVKMKEKGDIPEGYSVSREKKERFSLILESASTNQTSMYLCASTLGAGYSYEQYFGPGTRLTVT.

The genes are TRBV18 and TRBJ2-5, with 8 bases fitting TRBD1. This CDR3 is 15 amino acids long. The J segment lost 2 bases and the V segment lost 5 bases, leaving 7 bases of the junction unmatched. Germline CDR1 reads KGHSH; CDR2 reads LQKENI. The DNA of the CDR3 is TGTGCCAGCTCATCAGACAGGGGTATGCAAGAGACCCAGTACTTC. Protein: CASSSDRGMQETQYF.

The rearrangement uses TRBV5-4 and TRBJ1-2; tentative D call: TRBD1 (6 bases). This CDR3 is built from 15 residues. Germline loops: CDR1 SGHNT, CDR2 YYREEE (reference sequence). Trimming pared 4 bases from V and 1 base from J, leaving 14 bases between. In DNA form, the CDR3 reads TGTGCCAGCAGCCCCGATGGGGGCCTTAACTATGGCTACACCTTC. It specifies CASSPDGGLNYGYTF. The whole variable domain, filled in from reference TRBV5-4 and TRBJ1-2, reads ETGVTQSPTHLIKTRGQQVTLRCSSQSGHNTVSWYQQALGQGPQFIFQYYREEENGRGNFPPRFSGLQFPNYSSELNVNALELDDSALYLCASSPDGGLNYGYTFGSGTRLTVV.

The CDR3 DNA follows: TGCGCCAGCAGTGGGGGGGCGAACACCGGGGAGCTGTTTTTT. Its translation: CASSGGANTGELFF. This sequence joins TRBV10-2 and TRBJ2-2, with a weak D call TRBD2 (6 bases). Germline V lookup: CDR1 WSHSY, CDR2 SAAADI. This CDR3 is built from 14 residues. Trimming removed 4 bases at V and 0 bases at J, with 6 bases between.

A remark on this clone: An end of the junction differs from the germline gene, which may be a read error. The chain is built from TRBV7-9 and TRBJ2-5, with D tentatively TRBD2 (5 bases). Germline V gene data show CDR1 as SEHNR and CDR2 as FQNEAQ (reference sequence). The CDR3 is made up of 12 amino acids. This CDR3 is CSSSLARETQYF. The CDR3 DNA is TGTTCCAGCAGCTTAGCGCGGGAGACCCAGTACTTC.

The chain uses TRBV28 and TRBJ2-7; D remains unclear. Germline V gene data show CDR1 as MDHEN and CDR2 as SYDVKM. CDR3 length: 12 amino acids. V gave up 6 bases and J gave up 7 bases, with 13 bases separating them. The CDR3, as DNA: TGTGCCAGCAGCCTAGATTCTAGTGAGCAGTACTTC. Translating it yields CASSLDSSEQYF.

The chain is built from TRBV28 and TRBJ1-2; 10 bases fit TRBD1. Germline V gene data show CDR1 as MDHEN and CDR2 as SYDVKM. This CDR3 is 14 amino acids long. With V trimmed by 9 bases and J by 4 bases, 8 bases remained unmatched. The CDR3 loop is CASQAGTGVYGYTF. CDR3 coding DNA: TGTGCCAGTCAAGCCGGGACAGGGGTCTATGGCTACACCTTC.